A single sample gave rise to the 12 T cell receptor beta chains below, sequenced in a study of blood T cell repertoires in COVID-19. Measured with immunoSEQ multiplex PCR; TCRdb has only the in-frame clones, and not every one. There are more than 200,000 clones in the sample; around 84% occur only once, and under 4.5% lies in the top ten. The sequenced material came from PBMCs or T cells enriched from blood (not recorded which). These receptors all stem from a man between 25 and 39 years old with acute COVID-19.

The chain is built from TRBV25-1 and TRBJ1-6; unclear D gene. V shed 5 bases and J shed 7 bases, with 15 bases lying between them. The CDR3 covers 15 residues. Germline V CDR1 and CDR2: MGHDK, SYGVNS. DNA of the CDR3: TGTGCCAGCAGTTGGGAACGGGAACCAAATTCACCCCTCCACTTT. Translated: CASSWEREPNSPLHF.

This chain links TRBV9 with TRBJ1-2, with D unclear. Per the germline V gene, CDR1 is SGDLS and CDR2 is YYNGEE. The CDR3 spans 13 residues. Trimming cost V 5 bases and J 3 bases, with 11 bases left between them. The CDR3 reads CASSRTEYYGYTF. The CDR3 bases are TGTGCCAGCAGTCGAACAGAGTACTATGGCTACACCTTC. Drawing the rest from reference TRBV9 and TRBJ1-2, the complete variable domain is DSGVTQTPKHLITATGQRVTLRCSPRSGDLSVYWYQQSLDQGLQFLIQYYNGEERAKGNILERFSAQQFPDLHSELNLSSLELGDSALYFCASSRTEYYGYTFGSGTRLTVV.

V is TRBV2 and J is TRBJ1-5; possibly TRBD1 for D (6 bases). Trimming removed 7 bases at V and 3 bases at J, with 16 bases between. The germline V gene has CDR1 SNHLY and CDR2 FYNNEI. This CDR3 has 15 amino acids. Here the CDR3 reads CASKLEGGDNQPQHF. The CDR3 DNA reads as TGTGCCAGCAAGTTGGAGGGGGGGGACAATCAGCCCCAGCATTTT.

This clone was found once. V gene TRBV12-3 or TRBV12-4 combines with J gene TRBJ1-1, with TRBD1 as a possible D gene (6 bases). Between the trimmed V and J ends, which lost 3 bases and 3 bases, there was a span of 8 bases. There are 13 residues in the CDR3. CDR3 region: CASSFKGDTEAFF. The CDR3 DNA follows: TGTGCCAGCAGTTTCAAGGGGGACACTGAAGCTTTCTTT.

The chain is built from TRBV10-3 and TRBJ1-6, with TRBD1 as a possible D gene (5 bases). Trimming removed 0 bases at V and 6 bases at J, with 9 bases between. Per the germline V gene, CDR1 is ENHRY and CDR2 is SYGVKD. There are 15 residues in the CDR3. The CDR3 loop reads CAISESSGGNSPLHF. The CDR3, as DNA: TGTGCCATCAGTGAGTCATCGGGGGGTAATTCACCCCTCCACTTT.

Only a few counts were recorded for this clone. V usage is TRBV5-1 and J usage is TRBJ2-2; D gene unclear. The CDR3 is 13 residues long. CDR1 is SGHRS and CDR2 is YFSETQ in the germline V gene. Trimming removed 4 bases from V and 7 bases from J, with 11 bases in between. The CDR3 loop reads CASSLDTNGELFF. The CDR3 nucleotides read TGCGCCAGCAGCCTCGACACGAACGGGGAGCTGTTTTTT.

This chain links TRBV5-1 with TRBJ1-2, with D possibly TRBD1 on 6 matching bases. Trimming pared 4 bases from V and 6 bases from J, leaving 10 bases between. The CDR3 totals 12 residues. Germline V lookup: CDR1 SGHRS, CDR2 YFSETQ. The CDR3 region is CASSETGDGYTF. CDR3 nucleotides: TGCGCCAGCAGCGAGACAGGCGATGGCTACACCTTC.

V gene TRBV5-1 combines with J gene TRBJ2-7; TRBD1 is a possible D gene (6 bases). Looked up from germline, CDR1 is SGHRS and CDR2 is YFSETQ. V gave up 1 base and J gave up 4 bases, with 6 bases separating them. The CDR3 consists of 12 residues. Here the CDR3 reads CASSLRGYEQYF. CDR3 nucleotides: TGCGCCAGCAGCTTGAGGGGGTACGAGCAGTACTTC.

V is TRBV23-1 and J is TRBJ1-1; perhaps TRBD1 as D (6 bases). TRBV23-1 is filed as an ORF, its function uncertain. V lost 2 bases, J lost 0 bases, and 16 bases lay in between. This CDR3 has 17 residues. This CDR3 is CASSQNTGWRVNTEAFF. As DNA, the CDR3 is TGCGCCAGCAGTCAAAATACAGGGTGGCGGGTGAACACTGAAGCTTTCTTT.

This chain connects TRBV29-1 to TRBJ1-6, with D possibly TRBD1 on 6 matching bases. The germline CDR1 and CDR2 sequences are SQVTM and ANQGSEA. The V gene lost 4 bases and the J gene lost 3 bases, with 10 bases spanning the gap. This CDR3 is 14 amino acids long. The CDR3 DNA sequence: TGCAGCGTTGGGGAGGGGGTCTATAATTCACCCCTCCACTTT. The encoded protein is CSVGEGVYNSPLHF.

The chain joins TRBV5-6 to TRBJ1-4, with unresolved D. Germline V gene sequence: CDR1 SGHDT, CDR2 YYEEEE. V lost 4 bases, J lost 5 bases, and 6 bases lay in between. The CDR3 runs to 12 residues. CDR3 bases: TGTGCCAGCAGCCAGGTGAATGAAAAACTGTTTTTT. It specifies CASSQVNEKLFF.

This clone has a single count. The V and J genes are TRBV30 and TRBJ1-1; 8 nucleotides agree with TRBD1. Germline CDR1 reads GTSNPN; CDR2 reads SVGIG (reference sequence). With V trimmed by 5 bases and J by 2 bases, 7 bases remained unmatched. The CDR3 totals 14 residues. DNA of the CDR3: TGTGCCTGGGCCCTCGGACAGGGTAACACTGAAGCTTTCTTT. It yields the protein CAWALGQGNTEAFF.